This T cell receptor (beta chain) was sequenced for a study of T cells in Graves' hyperthyroidism and ophthalmopathy. Study-wide results and limits: Classification by a 13 V-J model distinguished ophthalmopathy from stable hyperthyroidism. Within blood appeared most thyroid clonotypes that had expanded above 0.001.

Amplification of TCR beta CDR3 regions was performed using RNA transcripts as template. HTBI primers drove first-round RT-PCR of the TCR CDR3. TCRdb re-called the multiplex PCR reads with MiXCR, one entry per CDR3 protein. The sample has 450,000 to 600,000 distinct CDR3 sequences, 12% to 15% seen once. Hyperthyroidism of Graves' type that showed no ophthalmopathy progression within 18 months was stable. Uncontrolled infection, other autoimmune disease, pregnancy or lactation barred patients from enrollment. The CDR3 covers 14 residues. Looked up from germline, CDR1 is DFQATT and CDR2 is SNEGSKA (reference sequence). V was trimmed by 3 bases and J by 3 bases, leaving 15 bases between them. This clonotype was recorded many times. Its antigen is currently unknown.

The TCR comes from a woman aged 40-49 years with Graves' hyperthyroidism. The sequenced material came from blood. The chain links TRBV20-1 to TRBJ2-7; TRBD1 or TRBD2 may be the D gene (5 bases each). CDR3 bases: TGCAGTGCTAGGGCCCGGGACCTTCTCTACGAGCAGTACTTC. It is translated as CSARARDLLYEQYF.